This T cell receptor beta chain was identified in a study of OX40 agonist ivuxolimab in advanced cancers. Study as a whole: Allowance was made for prior anti-PD-1, anti-PD-L1 or anti-CTLA-4 therapy, and 40% had some.

Overall study results and limits: CD8+ T cells were the subset that, on average, had more expanded clones than CD4+.

On this clone: Its antigen is currently unknown.

V was clipped by 2 bases and J by 3 bases, with 11 bases between them. Germline loops: CDR1 LNHDA, CDR2 SQIVND (reference sequence). CDR3 length: 14 amino acids. Sequenced by immunoSEQ multiplex PCR; TCRdb stores in-frame clones only, minus some. The sample consists of tens of thousands of clones, 90% to 95% of them appearing once. This TCR came from an adult with an advanced solid tumor such as melanoma, head and neck, liver or kidney cancer. The J gene is TRBJ2-7, the V gene TRBV19; perhaps TRBD2 as D (6 bases). Source: CD4+ or CD8+ T cells sorted from blood, taken in a trial of the OX40 agonist ivuxolimab. CDR3: CASSIYGGNYEQYF. The CDR3 DNA follows: TGTGCCAGTAGTATATATGGGGGGAACTACGAGCAGTACTTC. Using reference TRBV19 and TRBJ2-7 for the parts outside the CDR3, the full variable domain is DGGITQSPKYLFRKEGQNVTLSCEQNLNHDAMYWYRQDPGQGLRLIYYSQIVNDFQKGDIAEGYSVSREKKESFPLTVTSAQKNPTAFYLCASSIYGGNYEQYFGPGTRLTVT.